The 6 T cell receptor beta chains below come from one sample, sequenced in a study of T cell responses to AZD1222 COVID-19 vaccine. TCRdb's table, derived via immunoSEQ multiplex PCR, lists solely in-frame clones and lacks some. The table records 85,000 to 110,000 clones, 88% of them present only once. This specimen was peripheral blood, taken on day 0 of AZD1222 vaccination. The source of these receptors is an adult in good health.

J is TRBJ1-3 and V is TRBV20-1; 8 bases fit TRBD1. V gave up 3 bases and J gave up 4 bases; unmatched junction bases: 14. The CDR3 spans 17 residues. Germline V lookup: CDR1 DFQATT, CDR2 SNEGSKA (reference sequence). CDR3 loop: CSASKRTGNVRGNTIYF. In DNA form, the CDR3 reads TGCAGTGCTAGTAAAAGGACAGGGAATGTAAGAGGAAACACCATATATTTT.

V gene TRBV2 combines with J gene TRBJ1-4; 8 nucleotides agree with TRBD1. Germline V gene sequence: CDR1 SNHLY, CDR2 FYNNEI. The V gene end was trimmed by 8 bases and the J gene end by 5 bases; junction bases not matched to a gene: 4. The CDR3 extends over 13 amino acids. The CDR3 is CASSWDRNEKLFF. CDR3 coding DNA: TGTGCCAGCTCATGGGACAGGAATGAAAAACTGTTTTTT.

The CDR3 nucleotides are TGTGCCAGCAGCGTAGATGGACAGGGGGCGACTGAAGCTTTCTTT. It encodes CASSVDGQGATEAFF. This chain joins TRBV9 and TRBJ1-1; 11 nucleotides align to TRBD1. CDR3 length: 15 amino acids. The V and J ends lost 0 bases and 5 bases, in that order; junction bases with no gene match: 3. In germline, CDR1 is SGDLS, CDR2 YYNGEE.

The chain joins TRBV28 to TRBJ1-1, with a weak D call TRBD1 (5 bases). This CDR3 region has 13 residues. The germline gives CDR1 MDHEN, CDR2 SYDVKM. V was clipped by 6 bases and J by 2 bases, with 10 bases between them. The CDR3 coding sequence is TGTGCCAGCAGGACAGCGAAAAACACTGAAGCTTTCTTT. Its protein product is CASRTAKNTEAFF.

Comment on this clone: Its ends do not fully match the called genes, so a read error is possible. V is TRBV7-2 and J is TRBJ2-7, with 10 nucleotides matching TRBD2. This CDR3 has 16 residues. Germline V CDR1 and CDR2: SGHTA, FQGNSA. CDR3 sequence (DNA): TGTGCCAGCAGCCTAGCGAGGACTAGCGGAGGCTACGAGCAGTACTTC. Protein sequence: CASSLARTSGGYEQYF.

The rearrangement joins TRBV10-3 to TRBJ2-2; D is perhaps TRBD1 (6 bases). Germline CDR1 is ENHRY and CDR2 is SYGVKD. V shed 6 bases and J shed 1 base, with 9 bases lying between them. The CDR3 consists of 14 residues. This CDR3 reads CAIRQGLNTGELFF. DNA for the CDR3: TGTGCCATCAGACAGGGATTGAACACCGGGGAGCTGTTTTTT.